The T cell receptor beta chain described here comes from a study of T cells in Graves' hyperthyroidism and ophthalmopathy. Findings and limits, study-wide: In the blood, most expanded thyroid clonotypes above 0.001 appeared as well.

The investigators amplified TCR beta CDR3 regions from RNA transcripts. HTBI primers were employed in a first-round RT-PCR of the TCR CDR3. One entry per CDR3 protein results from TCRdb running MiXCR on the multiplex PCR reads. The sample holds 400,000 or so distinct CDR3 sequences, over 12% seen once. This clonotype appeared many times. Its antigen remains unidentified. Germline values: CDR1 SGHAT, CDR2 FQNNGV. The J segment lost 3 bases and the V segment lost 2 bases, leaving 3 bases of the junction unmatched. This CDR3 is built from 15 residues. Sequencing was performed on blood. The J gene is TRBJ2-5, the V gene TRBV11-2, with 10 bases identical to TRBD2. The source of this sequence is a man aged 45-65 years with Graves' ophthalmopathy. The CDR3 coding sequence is TGTGCCAGCAGCTTATTCCTAGCGGGAGAAGAGACCCAGTACTTC. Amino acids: CASSLFLAGEETQYF. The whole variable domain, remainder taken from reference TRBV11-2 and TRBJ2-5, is EAGVAQSPRYKIIEKRQSVAFWCNPISGHATLYWYQQILGQGPKLLIQFQNNGVVDDSQLPKDRFSAERLKGVDSTLKIQPAKLEDSAVYLCASSLFLAGEETQYFGPGTRLLVL.